This T cell receptor beta chain was recovered during a study of T cell clonality in common variable immunodeficiency. Measured with immunoSEQ multiplex PCR; TCRdb has only the in-frame clones, and not every one. The repertoire shows some 50,000 clones, none seen only once; the top ten take approximately 6.3%. Germline V lookup: CDR1 GTSNPN, CDR2 SVGIG (reference sequence). The CDR3 contains 11 residues. V was shortened by 6 bases and J by 8 bases, with 11 bases between the two germline ends. There are many counts of this clone. The CDR3 end falls 3 residues outside the read, so it is completed with the germline J gene.

Sequenced material: peripheral blood mononuclear cells. This chain joins TRBV30 and TRBJ2-1, with unresolved D. This TCR derives from a person between 18 and 70 years old in good health. This CDR3 is CACDRVYEQFF. Partial CDR3 DNA: TGTGCCTGCGATCGGGTGTATGAG. Together with reference TRBV30 and TRBJ2-1, the CDR3 gives the full variable domain: SQTIHQWPATLVQPVGSPLSLECTVEGTSNPNLYWYRQAAGRGLQLLFYSVGIGQISSEVPQNLSASRPQDRQFILSSKKLLLSDSGFYLCACDRVYEQFFGPGTRLTVL.